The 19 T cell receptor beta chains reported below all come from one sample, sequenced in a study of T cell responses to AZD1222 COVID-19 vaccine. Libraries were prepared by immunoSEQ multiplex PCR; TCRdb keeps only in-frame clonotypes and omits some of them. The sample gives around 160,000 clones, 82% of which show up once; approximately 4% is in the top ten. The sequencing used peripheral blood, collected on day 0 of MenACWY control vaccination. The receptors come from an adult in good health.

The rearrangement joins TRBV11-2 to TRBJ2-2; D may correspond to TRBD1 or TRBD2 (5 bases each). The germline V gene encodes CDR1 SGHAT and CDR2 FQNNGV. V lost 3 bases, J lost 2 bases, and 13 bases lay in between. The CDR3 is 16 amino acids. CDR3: CASSFLSGANTGELFF. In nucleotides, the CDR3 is TGTGCCAGCAGCTTCTTATCCGGGGCAAACACCGGGGAGCTGTTTTTT.

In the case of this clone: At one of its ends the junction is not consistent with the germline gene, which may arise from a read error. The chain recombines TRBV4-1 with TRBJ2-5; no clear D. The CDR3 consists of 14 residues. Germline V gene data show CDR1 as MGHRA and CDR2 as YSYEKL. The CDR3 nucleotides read TGCGCCAGTAGCCGCGGCCCTGGGTCCGAGACCCAGTACTTC. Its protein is CASSRGPGSETQYF.

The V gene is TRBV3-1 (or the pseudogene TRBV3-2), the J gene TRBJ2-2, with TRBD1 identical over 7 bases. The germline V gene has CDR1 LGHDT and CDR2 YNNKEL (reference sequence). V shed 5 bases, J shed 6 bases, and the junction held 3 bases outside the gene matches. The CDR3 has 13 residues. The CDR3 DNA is TGTGCCAGCAGCGACAGGGTGGCCGGGGAGCTGTTTTTT. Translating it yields CASSDRVAGELFF.

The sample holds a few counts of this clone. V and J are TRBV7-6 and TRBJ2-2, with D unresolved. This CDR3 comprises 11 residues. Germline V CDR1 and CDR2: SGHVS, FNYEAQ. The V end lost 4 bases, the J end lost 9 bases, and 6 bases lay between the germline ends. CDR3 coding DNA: TGTGCCAGCAGCTCCGGATGGGAGCTGTTTTTT. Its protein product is CASSSGWELFF.

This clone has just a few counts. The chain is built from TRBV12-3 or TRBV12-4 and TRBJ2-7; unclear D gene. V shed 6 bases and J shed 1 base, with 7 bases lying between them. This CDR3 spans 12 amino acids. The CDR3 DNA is TGTGCCAGCAGGTCAACTTCCTACGAGCAGTACTTC. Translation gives CASRSTSYEQYF.

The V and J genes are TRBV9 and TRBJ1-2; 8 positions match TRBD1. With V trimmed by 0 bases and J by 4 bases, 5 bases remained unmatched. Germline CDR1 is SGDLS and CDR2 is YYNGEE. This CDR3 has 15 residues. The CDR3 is CASSVAGGTGYGYTF. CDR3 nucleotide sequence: TGTGCCAGCAGCGTAGCTGGGGGGACAGGCTATGGCTACACCTTC. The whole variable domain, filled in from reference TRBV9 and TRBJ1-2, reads DSGVTQTPKHLITATGQRVTLRCSPRSGDLSVYWYQQSLDQGLQFLIQYYNGEERAKGNILERFSAQQFPDLHSELNLSSLELGDSALYFCASSVAGGTGYGYTFGSGTRLTVV.

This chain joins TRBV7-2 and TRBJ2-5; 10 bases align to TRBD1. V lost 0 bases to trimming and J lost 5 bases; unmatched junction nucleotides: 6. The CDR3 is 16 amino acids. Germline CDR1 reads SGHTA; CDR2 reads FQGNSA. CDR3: CASSLAGQGGQETQYF. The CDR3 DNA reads TGTGCCAGCAGCTTAGCAGGACAGGGGGGACAGGAGACCCAGTACTTC.

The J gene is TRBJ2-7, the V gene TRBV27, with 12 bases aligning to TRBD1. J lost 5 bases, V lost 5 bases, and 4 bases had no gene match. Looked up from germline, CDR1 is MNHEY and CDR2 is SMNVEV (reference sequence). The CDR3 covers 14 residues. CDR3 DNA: TGTGCCAGCAGTCCGGGACAGGGGGCGAACGAGCAGTACTTC. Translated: CASSPGQGANEQYF.

The CDR3 region has the DNA TGTGCCAGCAGCGTAGCTAAGGGGATAGGAAACACCATATATTTT. It is translated as CASSVAKGIGNTIYF. The V call is TRBV9, the J call TRBJ1-3, with D maybe TRBD1 (5 bases). The CDR3 length is 15 residues. Germline V CDR1 and CDR2: SGDLS, YYNGEE. V dropped 0 bases and J dropped 4 bases, with 11 bases sitting between them.

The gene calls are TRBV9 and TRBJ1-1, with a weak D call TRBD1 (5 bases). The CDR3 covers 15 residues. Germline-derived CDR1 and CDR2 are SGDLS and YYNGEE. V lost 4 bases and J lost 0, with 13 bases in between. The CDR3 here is CASSRDGIMNTEAFF. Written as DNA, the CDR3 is TGTGCCAGCAGCCGGGACGGAATCATGAACACTGAAGCTTTCTTT. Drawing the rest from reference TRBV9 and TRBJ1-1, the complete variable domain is DSGVTQTPKHLITATGQRVTLRCSPRSGDLSVYWYQQSLDQGLQFLIQYYNGEERAKGNILERFSAQQFPDLHSELNLSSLELGDSALYFCASSRDGIMNTEAFFGQGTRLTVV.

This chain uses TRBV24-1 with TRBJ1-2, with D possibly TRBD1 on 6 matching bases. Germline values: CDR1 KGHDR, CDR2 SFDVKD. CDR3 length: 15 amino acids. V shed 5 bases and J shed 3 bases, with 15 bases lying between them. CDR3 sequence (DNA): TGTGCCACCAGTGGAGGGCCGGGGGCGGACTATGGCTACACCTTC. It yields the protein CATSGGPGADYGYTF.

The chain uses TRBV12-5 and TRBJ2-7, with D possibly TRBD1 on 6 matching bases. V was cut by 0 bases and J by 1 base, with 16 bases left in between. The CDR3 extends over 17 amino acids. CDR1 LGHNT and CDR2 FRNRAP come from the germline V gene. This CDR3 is CASGLVQNRDPSYEQYV. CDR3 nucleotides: TGTGCTAGTGGTTTGGTACAAAACAGGGACCCTTCCTACGAGCAGTACGTC.

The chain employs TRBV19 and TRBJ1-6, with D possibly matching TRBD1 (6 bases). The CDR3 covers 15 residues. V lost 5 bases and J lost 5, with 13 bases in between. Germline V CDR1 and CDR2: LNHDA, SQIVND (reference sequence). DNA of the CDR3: TGTGCCAGTAGTCTTAATGGACAGAATAATTCACCCCTCCACTTT. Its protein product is CASSLNGQNNSPLHF.

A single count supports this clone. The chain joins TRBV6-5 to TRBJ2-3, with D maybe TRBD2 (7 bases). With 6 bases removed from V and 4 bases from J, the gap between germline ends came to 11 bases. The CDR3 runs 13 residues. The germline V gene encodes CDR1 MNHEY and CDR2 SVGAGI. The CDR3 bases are TGTGCCAGCAGAAGGGGGGGCCCAGATACGCAGTATTTT. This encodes CASRRGGPDTQYF.

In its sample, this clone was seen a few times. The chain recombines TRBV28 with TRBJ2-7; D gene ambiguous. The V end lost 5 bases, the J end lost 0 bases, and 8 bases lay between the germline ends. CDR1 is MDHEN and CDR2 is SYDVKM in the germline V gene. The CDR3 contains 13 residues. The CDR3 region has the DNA TGTGCCAGCAGTGGCGCGTCCTCCTACGAGCAGTACGTC. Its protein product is CASSGASSYEQYV.

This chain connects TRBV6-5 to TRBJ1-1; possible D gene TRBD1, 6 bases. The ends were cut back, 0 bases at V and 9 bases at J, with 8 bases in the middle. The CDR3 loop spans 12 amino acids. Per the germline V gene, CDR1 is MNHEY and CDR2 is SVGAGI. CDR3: CASSYSRGKAFF. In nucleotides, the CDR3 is TGTGCCAGCAGTTACTCGAGGGGGAAAGCTTTCTTT.

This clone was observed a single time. The CDR3 region is CASSFVAGETQYF. The CDR3 DNA follows: TGTGCCAGCAGTTTTGTGGCTGGGGAGACCCAGTACTTC. The chain has TRBV12-3 or TRBV12-4 and TRBJ2-5, with D unclear. Trimming took 3 bases from V and 5 from J, leaving 10 bases between them. The CDR3 runs to 13 residues.

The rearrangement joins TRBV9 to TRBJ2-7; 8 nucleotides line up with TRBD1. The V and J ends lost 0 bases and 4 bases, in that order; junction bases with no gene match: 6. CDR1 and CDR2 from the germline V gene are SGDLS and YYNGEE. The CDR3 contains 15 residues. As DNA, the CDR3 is TGTGCCAGCAGCGTAGGCGGACAGGGTGCTTACGAGCAGTACTTC. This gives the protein CASSVGGQGAYEQYF.

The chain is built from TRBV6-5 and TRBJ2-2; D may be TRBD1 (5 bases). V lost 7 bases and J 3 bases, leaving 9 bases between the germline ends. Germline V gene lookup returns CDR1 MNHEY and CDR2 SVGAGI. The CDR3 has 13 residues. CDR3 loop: CASKGPDTGELFF. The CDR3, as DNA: TGTGCCAGCAAGGGGCCTGACACCGGGGAGCTGTTTTTT.